Following are 3 T cell receptor beta chains from one sample sequenced in a study of graft-versus-host responses after intestinal transplantation. These receptors have no identified antigens. The protocol was immunoSEQ multiplex PCR, while the TCRdb copy is restricted to in-frame clones and leaves out a portion. The sample consists of tens of thousands of clones, 84% of them appearing once. Here the sequenced sample was unstimulated CD4+ T cells sorted from spleen or lymph node cells, taken before transplant. The receptors come from a human donor who was the organ donor for an intestinal transplant.

The J gene is TRBJ2-7, the V gene TRBV6-6; unclear D gene. Trimming took 4 bases from V and 2 from J, leaving 9 bases between them. CDR1 is MNHNY, CDR2 SVGAGI, per germline (reference sequence). This CDR3 is 13 amino acids long. CDR3: CASSSIAAYEQYF. The CDR3 DNA sequence: TGTGCCAGCAGTTCGATAGCAGCCTACGAGCAGTACTTC.

V gene TRBV5-4 combines with J gene TRBJ2-1; 9 bases match TRBD2. The CDR3 sequence is 18 residues long. V gave up 6 bases and J gave up 1 base; unmatched junction bases: 14. CDR1 is SGHNT, CDR2 YYREEE, per germline (reference sequence). The CDR3 bases are TGTGCCAGCAACCTAGGGCTAGCGGGGCCCTTTTCCTACAATGAGCAGTTCTTC. As protein: CASNLGLAGPFSYNEQFF.

This clone has a single count. This rearrangement joins TRBV27 to TRBJ2-7, with 8 positions matching TRBD2. CDR1 is MNHEY and CDR2 is SMNVEV in the germline V gene (reference sequence). This CDR3 comprises 17 residues. V lost 6 bases to trimming and J lost 5 bases; unmatched junction nucleotides: 18. CDR3: CASSSRGAGLGVDEQYF. The CDR3 DNA sequence: TGTGCCAGCAGCTCAAGGGGGGCGGGACTAGGGGTTGACGAGCAGTACTTC.